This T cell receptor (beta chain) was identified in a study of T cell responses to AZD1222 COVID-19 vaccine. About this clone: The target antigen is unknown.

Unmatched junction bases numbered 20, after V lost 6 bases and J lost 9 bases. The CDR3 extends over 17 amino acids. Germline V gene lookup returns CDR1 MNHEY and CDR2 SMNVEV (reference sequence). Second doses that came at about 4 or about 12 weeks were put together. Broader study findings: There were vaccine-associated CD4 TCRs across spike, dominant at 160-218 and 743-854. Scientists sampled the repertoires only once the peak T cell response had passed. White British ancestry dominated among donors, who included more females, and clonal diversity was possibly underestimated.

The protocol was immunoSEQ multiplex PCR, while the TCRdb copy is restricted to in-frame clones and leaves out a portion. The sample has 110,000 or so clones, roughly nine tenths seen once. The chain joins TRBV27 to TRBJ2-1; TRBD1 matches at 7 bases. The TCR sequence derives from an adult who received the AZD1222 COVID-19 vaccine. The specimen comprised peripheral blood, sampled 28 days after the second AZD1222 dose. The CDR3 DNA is TGTGCCAGCAGACATGACAGGGTTCCCCTGAAACGCGGTGAGCAGTTCTTC. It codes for CASRHDRVPLKRGEQFF.